Following are 27 T cell receptor beta chains from one sample sequenced in a study of cytomegalovirus exposure and HLA in healthy donors. The PCR had 60 Vbeta and 13 Jbeta primers. Sequenced by immunoSEQ multiplex PCR; TCRdb stores in-frame clones only, minus some. The sample yields about 85,000 clones, approximately 80% seen once. The sample taken for sequencing was PBMCs. These receptors were collected from a woman in her forties or fifties in good health and CMV-seropositive.

This chain uses TRBV30 with TRBJ1-2; TRBD1 is a possible D gene (5 bases). Germline CDR1 is GTSNPN and CDR2 is SVGIG (reference sequence). The CDR3 extends over 14 amino acids. The V end lost 2 bases, the J end lost 0 bases, and 10 bases lay between the germline ends. Written as DNA, the CDR3 is TGTGCCTGGAGTCGGGGGAGCTCTAACTATGGCTACACCTTC. Translated: CAWSRGSSNYGYTF. The full variable domain, with the rest looked up from reference TRBV30 and TRBJ1-2, is SQTIHQWPATLVQPVGSPLSLECTVEGTSNPNLYWYRQAAGRGLQLLFYSVGIGQISSEVPQNLSASRPQDRQFILSSKKLLLSDSGFYLCAWSRGSSNYGYTFGSGTRLTVV.

Turning to this clone: This CDR3 is also generated by other DNA sequences in the sample. This chain joins TRBV5-6 and TRBJ1-2; unclear D gene. The CDR3 is made up of 14 amino acids. With 4 bases removed from V and 4 bases from J, the gap between germline ends came to 14 bases. Germline values: CDR1 SGHDT, CDR2 YYEEEE. The CDR3 spells CASSPGSFSYGYTF. CDR3 in DNA: TGTGCCAGCAGCCCAGGAAGCTTCAGCTATGGCTACACCTTC.

The chain carries TRBV10-3 and TRBJ2-3, with no clear D. Germline V gene data show CDR1 as ENHRY and CDR2 as SYGVKD. The CDR3 extends over 14 amino acids. The V and J ends lost 6 bases and 2 bases respectively, with 12 bases between them. The DNA for the CDR3 is TGTGCCATCAGGGTGACACTTTCCACAGATACGCAGTATTTT. Its translation: CAIRVTLSTDTQYF.

As concerns this clone: The same CDR3 also results from other DNA sequences found in this sample. This chain uses TRBV5-1 with TRBJ1-1; TRBD1 agrees at 8 bases. The germline gives CDR1 SGHRS, CDR2 YFSETQ. The CDR3 length is 13 residues. Losses at the gene ends were 4 bases for V and 4 bases for J; bases not matched to a gene: 3. CDR3 residues: CASSLTGGTEAFF. The CDR3 region has the DNA TGCGCCAGCAGCCTTACAGGGGGCACTGAAGCTTTCTTT.

This chain's CDR3 is CASSIDRGLAGEETQYF. Written as DNA, the CDR3 is TGTGCCAGTAGTATAGATAGGGGACTAGCGGGAGAAGAGACCCAGTACTTC. This chain uses TRBV19 with TRBJ2-5; 14 positions match TRBD2. This CDR3 is 17 amino acids long. V dropped 0 bases and J dropped 3; count of bases not matched to a gene: 3. CDR1 is LNHDA and CDR2 is SQIVND in the germline V gene (reference sequence).

The V gene is TRBV18, the J gene TRBJ2-3; no reliable D call. Trimming removed 3 bases from V and 0 bases from J, with 10 bases in between. CDR1 and CDR2 from the germline V gene are KGHSH and LQKENI. The CDR3 runs 15 residues. This CDR3 is CASSPRTSSTDTQYF. As DNA, the CDR3 is TGTGCCAGCTCACCTCGAACTTCTAGCACAGATACGCAGTATTTT. The full variable domain, its missing parts supplied by reference TRBV18 and TRBJ2-3, is NAGVMQNPRHLVRRRGQEARLRCSPMKGHSHVYWYRQLPEEGLKFMVYLQKENIIDESGMPKERFSAEFPKEGPSILRIQQVVRGDSAAYFCASSPRTSSTDTQYFGPGTRLTVL.

The rearrangement links TRBV18 to TRBJ2-6, with TRBD1 identical over 8 bases. CDR1 and CDR2 from the germline V gene are KGHSH and LQKENI. The CDR3 loop spans 17 amino acids. J lost 2 bases, V lost 1 base, and 4 bases had no gene match. CDR3 nucleotides: TGTGCCAGCTCACCACGGTTGACAGGGGCTGGGGCCAACGTCCTGACTTTC. It encodes CASSPRLTGAGANVLTF.

This sequence joins TRBV11-2 and TRBJ1-2, with D tentatively TRBD1 (5 bases). The germline V and J ends were trimmed by 5 bases and 4 bases, with 14 bases remaining between them. The CDR3 spans 14 residues. Germline-derived CDR1 and CDR2 are SGHAT and FQNNGV. CDR3 loop: CASSQGRGAYGYTF. CDR3 bases: TGTGCCAGCAGCCAAGGGAGGGGAGCCTATGGCTACACCTTC.

The gene calls are TRBV5-6 and TRBJ1-1; D not certain. Germline V gene sequence: CDR1 SGHDT, CDR2 YYEEEE. This CDR3 contains 13 residues. Trimming pared 4 bases from V and 1 base from J, leaving 8 bases between. The CDR3 sequence: CASSPSPNTEAFF. The CDR3 nucleotides are TGTGCCAGCAGCCCCTCCCCGAACACTGAAGCTTTCTTT.

V usage is TRBV4-1 and J usage is TRBJ2-1; possible D gene TRBD1, 6 bases. Germline CDR1 MGHRA, CDR2 YSYEKL. The CDR3 runs 17 residues. V was cut by 0 bases and J by 0 bases, with 12 bases left in between. CDR3 loop: CASSQDPRGHSYNEQFF. The CDR3 DNA follows: TGCGCCAGCAGCCAAGATCCCAGGGGCCACTCCTACAATGAGCAGTTCTTC.

The chain joins TRBV19 to TRBJ1-1; 7 bases match TRBD1. Germline loops: CDR1 LNHDA, CDR2 SQIVND (reference sequence). J was trimmed by 1 base and V by 3 bases; bases with no gene match: 5. This CDR3 contains 15 residues. DNA of the CDR3: TGTGCCAGTAGTATTCAGGGGGGCGCGAACACTGAAGCTTTCTTT. Its protein product is CASSIQGGANTEAFF. The whole variable domain, filled in from reference TRBV19 and TRBJ1-1, reads DGGITQSPKYLFRKEGQNVTLSCEQNLNHDAMYWYRQDPGQGLRLIYYSQIVNDFQKGDIAEGYSVSREKKESFPLTVTSAQKNPTAFYLCASSIQGGANTEAFFGQGTRLTVV.

The rearrangement uses TRBV18 and TRBJ1-4; 8 positions agree with TRBD1. The germline gives CDR1 KGHSH, CDR2 LQKENI. CDR3 length: 15 amino acids. The V gene end was trimmed by 3 bases and the J gene end by 8 bases; junction bases not matched to a gene: 8. The CDR3 nucleotides read TGTGCCAGCTCACCTGCAGGGGGCGCATTGGAAAAACTGTTTTTT. Amino acid sequence: CASSPAGGALEKLFF.

V is TRBV5-6 and J is TRBJ1-3; TRBD1 is a possible D gene (5 bases). Germline-derived CDR1 and CDR2 are SGHDT and YYEEEE. The germline V and J ends were trimmed by 6 bases and 7 bases, with 14 bases remaining between them. This CDR3 spans 13 amino acids. CDR3 protein: CASTLGGINTIYF. The DNA of the CDR3 is TGTGCCAGCACCCTGGGGGGGATTAACACCATATATTTT.

The V and J genes are TRBV28 and TRBJ2-5; 7 bases fit TRBD1. Trimming took 4 bases from V and 5 from J; bases not matched to a gene: 4. The germline V gene encodes CDR1 MDHEN and CDR2 SYDVKM. The CDR3 is made up of 13 amino acids. Here the CDR3 DNA reads TGTGCCAGCAGTTCCTACAGGGGTGAGACCCAGTACTTC. Protein sequence: CASSSYRGETQYF.

The chain has TRBV19 and TRBJ2-1, with 12 bases identical to TRBD2. Germline loops: CDR1 LNHDA, CDR2 SQIVND (reference sequence). Losses at the gene ends were 5 bases for V and 7 bases for J; bases not matched to a gene: 3. The CDR3 length is 14 residues. In DNA form, the CDR3 reads TGTGCCAGTAGTCTAGCGGGGGGGCGGAATGAGCAGTTCTTC. Its protein is CASSLAGGRNEQFF.

A few counts support this clone. The V call is TRBV5-1, the J call TRBJ2-7; a possible D gene is TRBD2 (5 bases). The CDR3 sequence is 14 residues long. V shed 6 bases and J shed 5 bases, with 18 bases lying between them. CDR1 and CDR2 from the germline V gene are SGHRS and YFSETQ. The CDR3 loop is CASNPRWEFDEQYV. CDR3 in DNA: TGCGCCAGCAACCCCCGATGGGAGTTCGACGAGCAGTACGTC.

This clone was recorded only once. The chain couples TRBV30 to TRBJ1-5; TRBD1 agrees at 7 bases. Germline values: CDR1 GTSNPN, CDR2 SVGIG (reference sequence). The CDR3 spans 14 residues. V gave up 7 bases and J gave up 1 base; unmatched junction bases: 7. In nucleotides, the CDR3 is TGTGCCTTCGAATCAGGGGGAAGCAATCAGCCCCAGCATTTT. Residues: CAFESGGSNQPQHF.

Points on this clone: Compared with germline, one end of the junction differs, possibly owing to a read error. The chain joins TRBV7-6 to TRBJ1-4; D perhaps matches TRBD1 (6 bases). Per the germline V gene, CDR1 is SGHVS and CDR2 is FNYEAQ. The CDR3 is made up of 14 amino acids. This CDR3 reads CASSPRTVNERLFF. The CDR3 DNA is TGTGCCAGCAGCCCGCGGACAGTCAATGAAAGACTGTTTTTT. Based on the CDR3 plus reference TRBV7-6 and TRBJ1-4, the full variable domain is GAGVSQSPRYKVTKRGQDVALRCDPISGHVSLYWYRQALGQGPEFLTYFNYEAQQDKSGLPNDRFSAERPEGSISTLTIQRTEQRDSAMYRCASSPRTVNERLFFGSGTQLSVL.

The chain uses TRBV10-2 and TRBJ1-4; D remains ambiguous. The germline CDR1 and CDR2 sequences are WSHSY and SAAADI. V lost 3 bases to trimming and J lost 5 bases, with 10 bases between them. The CDR3 sequence is 14 residues long. CDR3 coding DNA: TGCGCCAGCAGTGATTTGGGAGGGAATGAAAAACTGTTTTTT. As protein: CASSDLGGNEKLFF.

This clone is a singleton in its sample. This rearrangement joins TRBV2 to TRBJ1-1; TRBD1 is a possible D gene (5 bases). Germline V lookup: CDR1 SNHLY, CDR2 FYNNEI. The CDR3 loop spans 13 amino acids. Trimming removed 5 bases from V and 4 bases from J, with 11 bases in between. The CDR3 DNA follows: TGTGCCAGCAGTCGTGGGGGGACCACTGAAGCTTTCTTT. This translates into CASSRGGTTEAFF.

This chain connects TRBV30 to TRBJ1-5; no clear D. This CDR3 is 14 amino acids long. Trimming stripped 0 bases from V and 7 bases from J, with 13 bases between. The germline V gene has CDR1 GTSNPN and CDR2 SVGIG (reference sequence). This CDR3 reads CAWSVRYIEQPQHF. The CDR3, as DNA: TGTGCCTGGAGTGTCAGGTATATTGAACAGCCCCAGCATTTT. Full variable domain (missing parts from reference TRBV30 and TRBJ1-5): SQTIHQWPATLVQPVGSPLSLECTVEGTSNPNLYWYRQAAGRGLQLLFYSVGIGQISSEVPQNLSASRPQDRQFILSSKKLLLSDSGFYLCAWSVRYIEQPQHFGDGTRLSIL.

The chain joins TRBV5-5 to TRBJ2-5; tentatively, D is TRBD1 (8 bases). Germline V gene sequence: CDR1 SGHKS, CDR2 YYEKEE (reference sequence). The CDR3 loop spans 17 amino acids. V was clipped by 2 bases and J by 5 bases, with 22 bases between them. The CDR3 DNA follows: TGTGCCAGCAGCTTACCGACAGGGGTGGGTAGCGGGGAGACCCAGTACTTC. This sequence encodes CASSLPTGVGSGETQYF.

J is TRBJ2-7 and V is TRBV7-8; D ambiguous. The CDR3 sequence is 15 residues long. Germline assignment: CDR1 SGHVS and CDR2 FQNEAQ. The V and J ends lost 4 bases and 4 bases respectively, with 17 bases between them. CDR3 sequence (DNA): TGTGCCAGCAGCTCCCTTGGAGATCACGGGTACGAGCAGTACGTC. Residues: CASSSLGDHGYEQYV.

This clone was observed a single time. J is TRBJ2-2 and V is TRBV27; a weak D match, TRBD2 (5 bases). Germline V gene lookup returns CDR1 MNHEY and CDR2 SMNVEV (reference sequence). The V and J ends lost 4 bases and 3 bases respectively, with 15 bases between them. There are 16 residues in the CDR3. The CDR3 protein is CASSSTVREYTGELFF. The CDR3 bases are TGTGCCAGCAGTTCAACAGTTAGGGAGTACACCGGGGAGCTGTTTTTT.

The chain carries TRBV6-5 and TRBJ2-5; D is ambiguous. V lost 10 bases and J lost 9, with 15 bases in between. The germline gives CDR1 MNHEY, CDR2 SVGAGI. This CDR3 contains 11 residues. The CDR3 region is CAIYDGAAQYF. CDR3 DNA: TGTGCCATCTACGATGGTGCGGCCCAGTACTTC.

The genes are TRBV27 and TRBJ2-7, with D possibly TRBD1 on 6 matching bases. This CDR3 contains 14 residues. The germline gives CDR1 MNHEY, CDR2 SMNVEV (reference sequence). V was clipped by 5 bases and J by 6 bases, with 17 bases between them. The CDR3 nucleotides are TGTGCCAGCAGTACCCGGACAGTGCCCGGCGAGCAGTACTTC. This sequence encodes CASSTRTVPGEQYF.

This clone has just one count. V gene TRBV7-9 combines with J gene TRBJ2-5; perhaps TRBD2 as D (6 bases). The V end was cut by 6 bases, the J end by 3 bases, with 11 bases between. The CDR3 extends over 13 amino acids. The germline CDR1 and CDR2 sequences are SEHNR and FQNEAQ (reference sequence). The CDR3 protein is CASREGIEETQYF. The CDR3 nucleotides are TGTGCCAGCAGGGAGGGTATAGAAGAGACCCAGTACTTC.